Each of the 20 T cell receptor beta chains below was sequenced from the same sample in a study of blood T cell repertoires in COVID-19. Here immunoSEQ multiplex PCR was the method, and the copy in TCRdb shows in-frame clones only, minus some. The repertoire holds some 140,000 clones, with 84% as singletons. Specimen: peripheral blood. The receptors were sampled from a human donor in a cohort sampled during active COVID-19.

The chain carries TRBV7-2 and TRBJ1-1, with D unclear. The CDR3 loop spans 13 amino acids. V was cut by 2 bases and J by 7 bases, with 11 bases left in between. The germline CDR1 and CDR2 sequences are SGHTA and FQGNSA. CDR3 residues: CASSLFRGGEAFF. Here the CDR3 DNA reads TGTGCCAGCAGCTTATTTCGTGGAGGTGAAGCTTTCTTT.

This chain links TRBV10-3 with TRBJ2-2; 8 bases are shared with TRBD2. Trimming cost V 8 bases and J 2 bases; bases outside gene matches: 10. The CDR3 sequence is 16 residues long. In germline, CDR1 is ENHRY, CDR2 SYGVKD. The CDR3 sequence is CAIGPAGGGNTGELFF. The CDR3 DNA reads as TGTGCCATCGGGCCGGCCGGGGGGGGTAACACCGGGGAGCTGTTTTTT.

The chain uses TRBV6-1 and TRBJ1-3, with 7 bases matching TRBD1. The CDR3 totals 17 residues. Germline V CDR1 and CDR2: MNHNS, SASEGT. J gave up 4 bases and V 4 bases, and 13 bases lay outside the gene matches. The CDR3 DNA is TGTGCCAGCAGTGGGAACCGCTTCCCGGGACAGGGAAACACCATATATTTT. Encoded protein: CASSGNRFPGQGNTIYF.

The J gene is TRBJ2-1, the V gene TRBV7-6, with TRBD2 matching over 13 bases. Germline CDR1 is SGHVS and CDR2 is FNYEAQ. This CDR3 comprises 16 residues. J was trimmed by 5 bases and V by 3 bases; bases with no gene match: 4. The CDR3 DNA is TGTGCCAGCAGCTTGTGGACTAGCGGGGGCAACAATGAGCAGTTCTTC. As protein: CASSLWTSGGNNEQFF.

The CDR3 reads CASSPWSQGASGNTIYF. DNA for the CDR3: TGTGCCAGCAGCCCCTGGTCACAGGGGGCTTCGGGAAACACCATATATTTT. This chain links TRBV7-2 with TRBJ1-3, with 9 bases fitting TRBD1. Germline assignment: CDR1 SGHTA and CDR2 FQGNSA. This CDR3 has 17 amino acids. V shed 5 bases and J 4 bases; nucleotides not matched to a gene: 12.

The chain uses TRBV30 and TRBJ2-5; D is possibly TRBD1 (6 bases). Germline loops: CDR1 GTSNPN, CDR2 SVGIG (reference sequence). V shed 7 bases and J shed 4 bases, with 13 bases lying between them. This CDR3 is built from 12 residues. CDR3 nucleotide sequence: TGTGCCTCCGCAGGGGTTTCAGAGACCCAGTACTTC. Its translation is CASAGVSETQYF.

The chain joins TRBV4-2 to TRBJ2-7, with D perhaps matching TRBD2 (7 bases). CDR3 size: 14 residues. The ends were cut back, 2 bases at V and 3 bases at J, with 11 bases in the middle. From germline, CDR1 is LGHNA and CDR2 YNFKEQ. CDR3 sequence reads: CASSQTGGLYEQYF. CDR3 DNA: TGTGCCAGCAGCCAAACCGGGGGGCTCTACGAGCAGTACTTC.

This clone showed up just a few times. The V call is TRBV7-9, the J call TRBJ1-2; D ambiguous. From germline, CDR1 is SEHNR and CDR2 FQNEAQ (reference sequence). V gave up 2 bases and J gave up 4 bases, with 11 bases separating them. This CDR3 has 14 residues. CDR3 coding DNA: TGTGCCAGCAGCTTAAGCGAATCCATCTATGGCTACACCTTC. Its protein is CASSLSESIYGYTF. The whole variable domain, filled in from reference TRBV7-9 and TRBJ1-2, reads DTGVSQNPRHKITKRGQNVTFRCDPISEHNRLYWYRQTLGQGPEFLTYFQNEAQLEKSRLLSDRFSAERPKGSFSTLEIQRTEQGDSAMYLCASSLSESIYGYTFGSGTRLTVV.

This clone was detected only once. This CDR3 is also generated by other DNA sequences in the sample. DNA for the CDR3: TGCGCCAGCAGTGAGTCGGGGAGGACTGAAGCTTTCTTT. This gives the protein CASSESGRTEAFF. This chain connects TRBV10-1 to TRBJ1-1, with D uncertain. Germline V gives CDR1 WNHNN, CDR2 SYGVQD (reference sequence). The CDR3 contains 13 residues. The V end was cut by 0 bases, the J end by 5 bases, with 7 bases between.

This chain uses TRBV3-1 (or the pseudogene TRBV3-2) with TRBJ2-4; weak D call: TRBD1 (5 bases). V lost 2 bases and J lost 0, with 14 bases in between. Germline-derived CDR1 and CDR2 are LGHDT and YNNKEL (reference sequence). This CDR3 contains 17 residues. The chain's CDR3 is CASSQSTGSLAKNIQYF. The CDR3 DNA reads TGTGCCAGCAGCCAATCAACAGGCAGCCTAGCCAAAAACATTCAGTACTTC.

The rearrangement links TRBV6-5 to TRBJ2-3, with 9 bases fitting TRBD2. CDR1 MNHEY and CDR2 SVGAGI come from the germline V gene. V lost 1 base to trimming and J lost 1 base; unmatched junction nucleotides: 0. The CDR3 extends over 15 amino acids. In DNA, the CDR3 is TGTGCCAGCAGTTACTTAGCGGGGGGCACAGATACGCAGTATTTT. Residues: CASSYLAGGTDTQYF.

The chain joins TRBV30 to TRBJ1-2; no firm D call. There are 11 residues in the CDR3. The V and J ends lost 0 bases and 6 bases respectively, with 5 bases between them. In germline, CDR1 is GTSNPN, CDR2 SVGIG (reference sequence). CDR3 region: CAWSVLHGYTF. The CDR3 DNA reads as TGTGCCTGGAGTGTACTTCATGGCTACACCTTC.

The CDR3 nucleotides read TGTGCCAGCTCACCAATGTCGCAGATTAATGAAAAACTGTTTTTT. Translated, it gives CASSPMSQINEKLFF. The chain is built from TRBV18 and TRBJ1-4; D is uncertain. In germline, CDR1 is KGHSH, CDR2 LQKENI. V was trimmed by 2 bases and J by 4 bases, leaving 11 bases between them. The CDR3 spans 15 residues.

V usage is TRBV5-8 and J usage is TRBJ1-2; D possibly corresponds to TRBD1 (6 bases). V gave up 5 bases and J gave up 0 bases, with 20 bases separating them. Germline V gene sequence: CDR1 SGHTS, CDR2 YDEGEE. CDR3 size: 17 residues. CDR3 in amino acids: CASRPWTVKPPNYGYTF. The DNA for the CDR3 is TGTGCCAGCAGACCTTGGACAGTAAAGCCTCCTAACTATGGCTACACCTTC. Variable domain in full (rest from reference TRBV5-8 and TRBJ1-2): EAGVTQSPTHLIKTRGQQATLRCSPISGHTSVYWYQQALGLGLQFLLWYDEGEERNRGNFPPRFSGRQFPNYSSELNVNALELEDSALYLCASRPWTVKPPNYGYTFGSGTRLTVV.

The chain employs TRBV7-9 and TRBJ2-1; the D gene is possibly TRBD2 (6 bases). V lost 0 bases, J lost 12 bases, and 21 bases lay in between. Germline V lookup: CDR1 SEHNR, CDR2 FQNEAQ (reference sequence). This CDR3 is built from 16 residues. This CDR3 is CASSLALSGDRATQFF. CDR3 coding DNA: TGTGCCAGCAGCTTAGCCCTTTCGGGGGATAGGGCTACGCAGTTCTTC.

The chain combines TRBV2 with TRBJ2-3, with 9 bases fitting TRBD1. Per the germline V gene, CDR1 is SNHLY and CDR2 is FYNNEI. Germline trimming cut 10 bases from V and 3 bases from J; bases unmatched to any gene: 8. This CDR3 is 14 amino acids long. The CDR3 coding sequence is TGTGCCACCCTTGGGACAGGGTGGACAGATACGCAGTATTTT. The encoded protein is CATLGTGWTDTQYF.

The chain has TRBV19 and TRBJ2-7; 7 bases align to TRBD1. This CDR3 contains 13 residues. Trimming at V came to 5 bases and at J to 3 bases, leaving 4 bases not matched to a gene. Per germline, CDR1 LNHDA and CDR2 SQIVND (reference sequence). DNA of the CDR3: TGTGCCAGTAGTCCCGGACAGGACTACGAGCAGTACTTC. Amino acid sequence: CASSPGQDYEQYF. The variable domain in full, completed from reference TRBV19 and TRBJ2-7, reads DGGITQSPKYLFRKEGQNVTLSCEQNLNHDAMYWYRQDPGQGLRLIYYSQIVNDFQKGDIAEGYSVSREKKESFPLTVTSAQKNPTAFYLCASSPGQDYEQYFGPGTRLTVT.

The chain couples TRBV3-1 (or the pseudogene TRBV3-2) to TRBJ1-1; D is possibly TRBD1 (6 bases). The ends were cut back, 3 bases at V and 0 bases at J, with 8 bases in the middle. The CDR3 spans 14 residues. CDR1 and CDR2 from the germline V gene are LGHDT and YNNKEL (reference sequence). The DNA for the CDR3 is TGTGCCAGCAGCCACGGACAGATGAACACTGAAGCTTTCTTT. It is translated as CASSHGQMNTEAFF.

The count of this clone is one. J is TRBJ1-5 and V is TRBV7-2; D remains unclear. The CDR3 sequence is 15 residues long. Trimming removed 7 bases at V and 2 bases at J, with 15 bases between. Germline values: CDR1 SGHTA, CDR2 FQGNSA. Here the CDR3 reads CASTPGGIGNQPQHF. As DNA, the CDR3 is TGTGCCAGCACCCCTGGAGGGATCGGCAATCAGCCCCAGCATTTT.

The CDR3 DNA reads as TGCGCCAGCAGCTGGACTAGCGGGGGATACACCGGGGAGCTGTTTTTT. It specifies CASSWTSGGYTGELFF. V gene TRBV5-1 combines with J gene TRBJ2-2, with TRBD2 matching over 13 bases. The V gene end was trimmed by 3 bases and the J gene end by 3 bases; junction bases not matched to a gene: 2. The CDR3 consists of 16 residues. CDR1 is SGHRS, CDR2 YFSETQ, per germline. Together with reference TRBV5-1 and TRBJ2-2, the CDR3 gives the full variable domain: KAGVTQTPRYLIKTRGQQVTLSCSPISGHRSVSWYQQTPGQGLQFLFEYFSETQRNKGNFPGRFSGRQFSNSRSEMNVSTLELGDSALYLCASSWTSGGYTGELFFGEGSRLTVL.